A single T cell receptor beta chain is shown here with its context. Its antigen remains unidentified. The sample belongs to a study of blood T cells in healthy people across ages. Findings and caveats of the study: Age showed a roughly linear inverse relationship with TCR beta diversity per million T cells.

Through a sample-barcoded 5' primer and a J-beta primer mix, a second PCR was run for roughly 6 to 11 cycles. TCRdb re-analysed the 5' RACE reads in MiXCR, keeping a single row per CDR3 protein. The data contain approximately 780,000 distinct CDR3 sequences, 20% to 30% of them singletons. Unmatched junction bases numbered 9, after V lost 6 bases and J lost 3 bases. The CDR3 is 15 residues long. These same records also appear under a second study, on T cells of mothers and their children.

This receptor was taken from a boy aged 5-17 years in good health. The V call is TRBV12-3 or TRBV12-4, the J call TRBJ1-2, with 8 bases aligning to TRBD1. Sequenced: blood. The CDR3 region is CASRPKDRDDYGYTF. In DNA, the CDR3 is TGTGCCAGCAGGCCGAAGGACAGGGACGACTATGGCTACACCTTC.